This T cell receptor (beta chain) was captured in a study of blood T cell repertoires in COVID-19. Across the whole study: Collection of acute and convalescent COVID-19 samples took place in the United States, Italy and Spain. T cells, B-cell-depleted T cells, or PBMCs provided the cDNA or gDNA that served as material.

Either two negative PCRs, clearance, or symptom resolution qualified Cohort 3 donors as recovered. The CDR3 totals 14 residues. Trimming pared 7 bases from V and 0 bases from J, leaving 13 bases between. Germline CDR1 reads SGHRS; CDR2 reads YFSETQ. Study processing details: Amplification of reference gene primers provided the estimated nucleated cell counts. The table came from immunoSEQ multiplex PCR; TCRdb's copy has only in-frame clones and leaves some out. V, J and clone size derive from that table, while D and trimming were established from the DNA sequence. The data hold fewer than 400,000 clones, with 80% to 90% observed a single time.

Sequencing was performed on PBMCs or T cells enriched from blood (not recorded which). The sequence derives from a young woman who had recovered from COVID-19. The chain combines TRBV5-1 with TRBJ1-1; a weak D match, TRBD1 (6 bases). Here the CDR3 reads CASGQSAMNTEAFF. CDR3 sequence (DNA): TGCGCCAGCGGACAGAGCGCAATGAACACTGAAGCTTTCTTT.